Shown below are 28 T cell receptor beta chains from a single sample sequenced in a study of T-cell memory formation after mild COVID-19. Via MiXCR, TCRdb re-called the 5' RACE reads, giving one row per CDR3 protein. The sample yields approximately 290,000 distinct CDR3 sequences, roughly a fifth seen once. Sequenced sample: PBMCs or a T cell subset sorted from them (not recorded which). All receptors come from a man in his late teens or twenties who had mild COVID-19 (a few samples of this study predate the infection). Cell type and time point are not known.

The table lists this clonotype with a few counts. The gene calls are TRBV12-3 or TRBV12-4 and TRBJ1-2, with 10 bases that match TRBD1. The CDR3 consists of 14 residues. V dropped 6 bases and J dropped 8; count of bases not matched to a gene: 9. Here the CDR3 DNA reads TGTGCCAGCAGGCTCGGACAGGGGGGAAAAGGCTACACCTTC. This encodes CASRLGQGGKGYTF.

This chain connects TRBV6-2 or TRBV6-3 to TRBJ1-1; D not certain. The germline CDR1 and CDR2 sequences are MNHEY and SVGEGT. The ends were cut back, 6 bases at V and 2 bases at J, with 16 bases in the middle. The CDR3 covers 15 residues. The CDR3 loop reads CASRPQVRPNTEAFF. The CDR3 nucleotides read TGTGCCAGCAGACCTCAGGTGCGGCCTAACACTGAAGCTTTCTTT.

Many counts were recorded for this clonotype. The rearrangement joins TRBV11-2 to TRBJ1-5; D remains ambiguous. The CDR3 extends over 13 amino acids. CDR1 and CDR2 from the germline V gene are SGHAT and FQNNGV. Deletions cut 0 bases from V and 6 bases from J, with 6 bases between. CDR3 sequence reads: CASSLDRVQPQHF. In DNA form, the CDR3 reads TGTGCCAGCAGCTTAGATCGGGTTCAGCCCCAGCATTTT.

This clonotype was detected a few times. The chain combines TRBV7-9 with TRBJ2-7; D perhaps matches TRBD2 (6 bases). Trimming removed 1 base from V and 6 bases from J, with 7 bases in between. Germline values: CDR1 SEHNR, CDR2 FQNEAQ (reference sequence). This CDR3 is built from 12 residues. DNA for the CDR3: TGTGCCAGCAGCTTAGAGGGAGGCGAGCAGTACGTC. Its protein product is CASSLEGGEQYV.

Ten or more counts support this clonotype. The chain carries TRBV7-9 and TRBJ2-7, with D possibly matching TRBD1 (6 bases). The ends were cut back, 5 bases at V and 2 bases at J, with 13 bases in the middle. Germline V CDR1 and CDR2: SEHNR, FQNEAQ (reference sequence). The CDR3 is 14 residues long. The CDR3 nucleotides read TGTGCCAGCAGCCCCCCCAGGGGAGCCTACGAGCAGTACTTC. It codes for CASSPPRGAYEQYF.

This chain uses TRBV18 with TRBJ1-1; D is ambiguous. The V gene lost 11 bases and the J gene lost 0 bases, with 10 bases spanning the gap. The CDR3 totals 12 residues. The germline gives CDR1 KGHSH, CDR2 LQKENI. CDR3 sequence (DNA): TGTGCCTCCCTGGAGCTGAACACTGAAGCTTTCTTT. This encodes CASLELNTEAFF.

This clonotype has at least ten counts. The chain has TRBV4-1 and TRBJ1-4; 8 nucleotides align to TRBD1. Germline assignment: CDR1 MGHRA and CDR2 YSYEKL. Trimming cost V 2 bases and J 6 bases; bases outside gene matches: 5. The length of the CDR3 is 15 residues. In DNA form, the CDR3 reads TGCGCCAGCAGCCAAACAGGGGGATTGTATGAAAAACTGTTTTTT. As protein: CASSQTGGLYEKLFF.

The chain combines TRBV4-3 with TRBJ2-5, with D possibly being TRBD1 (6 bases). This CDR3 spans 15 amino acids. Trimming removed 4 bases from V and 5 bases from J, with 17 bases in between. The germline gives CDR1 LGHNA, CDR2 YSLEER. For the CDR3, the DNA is TGCGCCAGCAGCCTCACCGGTCACAGGGTTGAGACCCAGTACTTC. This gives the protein CASSLTGHRVETQYF.

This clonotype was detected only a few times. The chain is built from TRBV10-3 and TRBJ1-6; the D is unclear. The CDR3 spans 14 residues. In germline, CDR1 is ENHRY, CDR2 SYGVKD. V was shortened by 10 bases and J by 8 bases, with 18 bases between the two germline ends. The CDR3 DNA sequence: TGTGCCACCCTCCCGGCGGGAGTGGATTCACCCCTCCACTTT. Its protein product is CATLPAGVDSPLHF.

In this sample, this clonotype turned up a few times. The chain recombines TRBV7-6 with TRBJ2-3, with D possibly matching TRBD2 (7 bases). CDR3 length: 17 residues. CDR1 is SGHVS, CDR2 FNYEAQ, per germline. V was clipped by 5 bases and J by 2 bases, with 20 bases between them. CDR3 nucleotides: TGTGCCAGCAGCACTCTTGCGGCGGGGGCCAACACAGATACGCAGTATTTT. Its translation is CASSTLAAGANTDTQYF.

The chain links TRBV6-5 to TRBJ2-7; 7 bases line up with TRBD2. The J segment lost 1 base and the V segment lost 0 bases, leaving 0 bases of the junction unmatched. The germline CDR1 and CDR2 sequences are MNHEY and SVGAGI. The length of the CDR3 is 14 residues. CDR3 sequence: CASSYSGGSYEQYF. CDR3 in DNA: TGTGCCAGCAGTTACTCGGGGGGGTCCTACGAGCAGTACTTC.

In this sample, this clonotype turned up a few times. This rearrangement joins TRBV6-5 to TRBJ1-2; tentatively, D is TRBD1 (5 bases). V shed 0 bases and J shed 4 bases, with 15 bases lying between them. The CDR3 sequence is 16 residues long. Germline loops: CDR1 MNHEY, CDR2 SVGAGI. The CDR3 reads CASSYSTAAWSYGYTF. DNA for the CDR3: TGTGCCAGCAGTTACTCGACAGCGGCGTGGAGCTATGGCTACACCTTC.

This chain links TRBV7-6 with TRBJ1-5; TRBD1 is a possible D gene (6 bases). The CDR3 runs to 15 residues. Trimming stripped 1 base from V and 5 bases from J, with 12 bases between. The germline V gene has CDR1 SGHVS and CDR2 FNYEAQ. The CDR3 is CASSLEDSTYQPQHF. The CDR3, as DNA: TGTGCCAGCAGCTTAGAGGACAGCACCTATCAGCCCCAGCATTTT.

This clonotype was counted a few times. The CDR3, as DNA: TGTGCCAGCAGCCCCACTTTCTCGGGGGAAAAACTGTTTTTT. Residues: CASSPTFSGEKLFF. The chain combines TRBV7-9 with TRBJ1-4; no clear D. Germline-derived CDR1 and CDR2 are SEHNR and FQNEAQ (reference sequence). Deletions cut 5 bases from V and 8 bases from J, with 15 bases between. The CDR3 length is 14 residues.

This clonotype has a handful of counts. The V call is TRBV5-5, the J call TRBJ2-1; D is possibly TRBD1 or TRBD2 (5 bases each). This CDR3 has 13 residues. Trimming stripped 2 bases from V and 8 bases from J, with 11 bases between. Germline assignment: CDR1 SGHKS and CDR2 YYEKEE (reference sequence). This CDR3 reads CASSLEGLHEQFF. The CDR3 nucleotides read TGTGCCAGCAGCTTAGAGGGGCTGCATGAGCAGTTCTTC.

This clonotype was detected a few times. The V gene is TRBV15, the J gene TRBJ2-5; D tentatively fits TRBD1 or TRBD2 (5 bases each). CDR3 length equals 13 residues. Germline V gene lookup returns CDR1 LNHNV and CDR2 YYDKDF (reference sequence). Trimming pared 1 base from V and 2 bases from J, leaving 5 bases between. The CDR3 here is CATSRGGQETQYF. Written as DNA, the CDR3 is TGTGCCACCAGCAGAGGGGGGCAAGAGACCCAGTACTTC.

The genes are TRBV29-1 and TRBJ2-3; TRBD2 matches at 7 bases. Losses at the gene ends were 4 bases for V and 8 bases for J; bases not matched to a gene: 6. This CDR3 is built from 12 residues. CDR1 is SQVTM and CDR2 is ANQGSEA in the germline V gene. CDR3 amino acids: CSVGGGWGTQYF. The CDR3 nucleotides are TGCAGCGTTGGCGGGGGATGGGGTACGCAGTATTTT.

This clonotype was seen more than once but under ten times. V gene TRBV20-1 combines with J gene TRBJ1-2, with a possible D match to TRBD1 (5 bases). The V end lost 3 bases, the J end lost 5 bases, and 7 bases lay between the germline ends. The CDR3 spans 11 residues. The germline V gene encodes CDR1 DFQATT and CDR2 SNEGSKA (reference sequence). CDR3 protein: CSASEGYGYTF. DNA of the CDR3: TGCAGTGCTAGTGAGGGGTATGGCTACACCTTC.

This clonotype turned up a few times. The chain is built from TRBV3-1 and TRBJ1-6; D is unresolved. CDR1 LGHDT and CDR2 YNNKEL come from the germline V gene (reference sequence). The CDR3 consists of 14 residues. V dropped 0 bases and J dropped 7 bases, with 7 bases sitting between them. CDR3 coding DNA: TGTGCCAGCAGCCAAGATGACCAAAATTCACCCCTCCACTTT. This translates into CASSQDDQNSPLHF. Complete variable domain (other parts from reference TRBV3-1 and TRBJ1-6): DTAVSQTPKYLVTQMGNDKSIKCEQNLGHDTMYWYKQDSKKFLKIMFSYNNKELIINETVPNRFSPKSPDKAHLNLHINSLELGDSAVYFCASSQDDQNSPLHFGNGTRLTVT.

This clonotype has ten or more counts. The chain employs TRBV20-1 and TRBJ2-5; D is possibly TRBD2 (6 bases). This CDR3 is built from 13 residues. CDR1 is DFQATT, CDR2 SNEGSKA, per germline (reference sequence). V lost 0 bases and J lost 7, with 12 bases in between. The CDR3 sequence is CSARDPGGGTQYF. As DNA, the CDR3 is TGCAGTGCTAGAGATCCCGGGGGAGGGACCCAGTACTTC.

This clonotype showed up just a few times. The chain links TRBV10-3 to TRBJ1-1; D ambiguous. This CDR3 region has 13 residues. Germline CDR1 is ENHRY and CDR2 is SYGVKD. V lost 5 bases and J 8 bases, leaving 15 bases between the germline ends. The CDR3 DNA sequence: TGTGCCATCAGTTCGCAGGAGAGATCAGAAGCTTTCTTT. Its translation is CAISSQERSEAFF.

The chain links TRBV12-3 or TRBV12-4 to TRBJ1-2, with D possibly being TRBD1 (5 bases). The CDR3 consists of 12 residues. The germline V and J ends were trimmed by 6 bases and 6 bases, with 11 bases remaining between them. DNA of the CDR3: TGTGCCAGCAGCCCAGGGCGCCATGGCTACACCTTC. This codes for CASSPGRHGYTF.

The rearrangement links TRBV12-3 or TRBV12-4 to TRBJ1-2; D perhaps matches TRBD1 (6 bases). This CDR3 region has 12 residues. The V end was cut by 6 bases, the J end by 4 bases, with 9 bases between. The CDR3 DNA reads TGTGCCAGCAGGGAACAGGGCTATGGCTACACCTTC. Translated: CASREQGYGYTF.

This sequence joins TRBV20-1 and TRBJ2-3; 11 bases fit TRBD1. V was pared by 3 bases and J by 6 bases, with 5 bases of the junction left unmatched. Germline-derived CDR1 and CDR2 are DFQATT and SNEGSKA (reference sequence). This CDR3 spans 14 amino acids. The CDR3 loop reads CSASGWDRGDTQYF. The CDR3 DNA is TGCAGTGCTAGTGGCTGGGACAGGGGGGATACGCAGTATTTT.

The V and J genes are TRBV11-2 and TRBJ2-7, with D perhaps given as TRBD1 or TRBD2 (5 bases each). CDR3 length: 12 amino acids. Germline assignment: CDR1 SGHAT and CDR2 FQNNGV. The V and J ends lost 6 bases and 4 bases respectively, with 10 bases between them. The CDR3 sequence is CASSSWGYEQYF. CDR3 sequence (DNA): TGTGCCAGCAGTTCGTGGGGGTACGAGCAGTACTTC.

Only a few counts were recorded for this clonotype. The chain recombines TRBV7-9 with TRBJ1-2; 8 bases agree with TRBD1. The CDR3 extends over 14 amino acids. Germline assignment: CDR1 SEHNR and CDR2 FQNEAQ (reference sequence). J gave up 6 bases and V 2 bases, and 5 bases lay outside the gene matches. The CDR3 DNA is TGTGCCAGCAGCTTACAGGGGGCGGCTGATGGCTACACCTTC. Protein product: CASSLQGAADGYTF. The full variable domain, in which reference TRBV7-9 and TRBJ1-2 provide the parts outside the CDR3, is DTGVSQNPRHKITKRGQNVTFRCDPISEHNRLYWYRQTLGQGPEFLTYFQNEAQLEKSRLLSDRFSAERPKGSFSTLEIQRTEQGDSAMYLCASSLQGAADGYTFGSGTRLTVV.

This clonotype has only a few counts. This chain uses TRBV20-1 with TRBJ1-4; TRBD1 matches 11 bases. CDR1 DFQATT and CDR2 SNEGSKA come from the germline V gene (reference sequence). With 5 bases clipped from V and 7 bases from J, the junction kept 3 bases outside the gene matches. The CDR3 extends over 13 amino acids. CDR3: CSAADRGLEKLFF. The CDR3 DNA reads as TGCAGTGCTGCGGACAGGGGGCTTGAAAAACTGTTTTTT.

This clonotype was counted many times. In DNA, the CDR3 is TGTGCCAGCAGCGTAAGCGGGGGGCCCCGCTCCTACAATGAGCAGTTCTTC. Amino acids: CASSVSGGPRSYNEQFF. This rearrangement joins TRBV7-2 to TRBJ2-1, with 9 bases that match TRBD2. CDR3 length equals 17 residues. The V and J ends lost 5 bases and 0 bases, in that order; junction bases with no gene match: 8. Germline CDR1 SGHTA, CDR2 FQGNSA.